These 11 T cell receptor beta chains were sequenced from one sample in a study of blood T cell repertoires in COVID-19. Profiled with immunoSEQ multiplex PCR; TCRdb holds only in-frame clones, not every one. This table has over 250,000 clones, approximately 88% appearing once. The specimen was PBMCs or T cells enriched from blood (not recorded which). Every receptor here comes from a young woman who had recovered from COVID-19.

The genes are TRBV5-1 and TRBJ1-1; 10 positions match TRBD1. The CDR3 loop spans 18 amino acids. The ends lost 3 bases at V and 0 bases at J; junction bases unmatched: 11. Germline CDR1 and CDR2: SGHRS and YFSETQ. The CDR3 loop reads CASSSGTGAWGVNTEAFF. Here the CDR3 DNA reads TGCGCCAGCAGCTCGGGGACAGGGGCTTGGGGTGTGAACACTGAAGCTTTCTTT.

This clone was seen a single time. The rearrangement joins TRBV2 to TRBJ1-2; TRBD1 aligns across 8 bases. CDR3 length: 13 residues. V shed 7 bases, J shed 6 bases, and the junction held 7 bases outside the gene matches. Germline CDR1 SNHLY, CDR2 FYNNEI. The DNA of the CDR3 is TGTGCCAGCAAGACAGGGGATCTCCATGGCTACACCTTC. As protein: CASKTGDLHGYTF.

The genes are TRBV27 and TRBJ1-4; 12 nucleotides agree with TRBD1. CDR3 size: 15 residues. CDR1 is MNHEY, CDR2 SMNVEV, per germline (reference sequence). V shed 5 bases and J 6 bases; nucleotides not matched to a gene: 4. This chain's CDR3 is CASSLGTGGHEKLFF. The CDR3, as DNA: TGTGCCAGCAGTCTAGGGACAGGGGGCCATGAAAAACTGTTTTTT.

This chain joins TRBV18 and TRBJ2-5; 11 bases are shared with TRBD2. From germline, CDR1 is KGHSH and CDR2 LQKENI. The CDR3 runs 19 residues. V lost 1 base, J lost 2 bases, and 12 bases stayed unmatched. CDR3: CASSPQVLAGGWGQETQYF. As DNA, the CDR3 is TGTGCCAGCTCACCACAGGTCCTAGCGGGGGGCTGGGGACAAGAGACCCAGTACTTC.

CDR3 sequence: CASSLVEDTEAFF. CDR3 coding DNA: TGTGCCAGCAGTTTAGTTGAGGACACTGAAGCTTTCTTT. V gene TRBV12-3 or TRBV12-4 combines with J gene TRBJ1-1; D gene ambiguous. V lost 1 base, J lost 3 bases, and 6 bases lay in between. CDR3 length equals 13 residues.

The chain combines TRBV9 with TRBJ2-1; TRBD2 matches 8 bases. The germline V gene encodes CDR1 SGDLS and CDR2 YYNGEE. V was clipped by 6 bases and J by 4 bases; unmatched bases: 6. CDR3 length: 14 amino acids. For the CDR3, the DNA is TGTGCCAGCACCCCTTTAGCGGGATACAATGAGCAGTTCTTC. Translating it yields CASTPLAGYNEQFF.

The V gene is TRBV27, the J gene TRBJ1-4, with 8 nucleotides matching TRBD1. The V gene's germline CDR1 is MNHEY and CDR2 SMNVEV (reference sequence). V lost 3 bases to trimming and J lost 7 bases; unmatched junction nucleotides: 10. The length of the CDR3 is 16 residues. CDR3 sequence: CASSFTLDRVGEKLFF. The DNA for the CDR3 is TGTGCCAGCAGTTTCACCCTGGACAGGGTTGGTGAAAAACTGTTTTTT. The whole variable domain, filled in from reference TRBV27 and TRBJ1-4, reads EAQVTQNPRYLITVTGKKLTVTCSQNMNHEYMSWYRQDPGLGLRQIYYSMNVEVTDKGDVPEGYKVSRKEKRNFPLILESPSPNQTSLYFCASSFTLDRVGEKLFFGSGTQLSVL.

This chain joins TRBV5-6 and TRBJ1-5; D is unresolved. CDR1 and CDR2 (germline): SGHDT, YYEEEE. The CDR3 spans 15 residues. The V end lost 6 bases, the J end lost 1 base, and 14 bases lay between the germline ends. In nucleotides, the CDR3 is TGTGCCAGCATCTTCGGGGTGGGCAGCAATCAGCCCCAGCATTTT. As protein: CASIFGVGSNQPQHF.

V is TRBV7-2 and J is TRBJ1-2; no clear D gene. This CDR3 comprises 13 residues. Deletions cut 2 bases from V and 2 bases from J, with 6 bases between. In germline, CDR1 is SGHTA, CDR2 FQGNSA. The CDR3 region is CASSLYNNYGYTF. The CDR3 DNA sequence: TGTGCCAGCAGCTTATACAACAACTATGGCTACACCTTC. The entire variable domain, with the rest obtained from reference TRBV7-2 and TRBJ1-2, is as follows: GAGVSQSPSNKVTEKGKDVELRCDPISGHTALYWYRQSLGQGLEFLIYFQGNSAPDKSGLPSDRFSAERTGGSVSTLTIQRTQQEDSAVYLCASSLYNNYGYTFGSGTRLTVV.

The genes are TRBV7-2 and TRBJ1-2; 8 bases line up with TRBD1. With V trimmed by 4 bases and J by 5 bases, 9 bases remained unmatched. The CDR3 consists of 15 residues. Germline lookup yields CDR1 SGHTA and CDR2 FQGNSA. CDR3 protein: CASSSTLTGVYGYTF. The CDR3 DNA reads TGTGCCAGCAGCTCGACCTTGACAGGGGTTTATGGCTACACCTTC.

This clone was counted a single time. The rearrangement joins TRBV10-3 to TRBJ2-3, with TRBD1 matching over 7 bases. Trimming at V came to 6 bases and at J to 0 bases, leaving 9 bases not matched to a gene. Germline V gene data show CDR1 as ENHRY and CDR2 as SYGVKD. This CDR3 is built from 16 residues. CDR3 coding DNA: TGTGCCATCAGCAAACAGGGGTCGGGTAGCACAGATACGCAGTATTTT. Protein product: CAISKQGSGSTDTQYF.